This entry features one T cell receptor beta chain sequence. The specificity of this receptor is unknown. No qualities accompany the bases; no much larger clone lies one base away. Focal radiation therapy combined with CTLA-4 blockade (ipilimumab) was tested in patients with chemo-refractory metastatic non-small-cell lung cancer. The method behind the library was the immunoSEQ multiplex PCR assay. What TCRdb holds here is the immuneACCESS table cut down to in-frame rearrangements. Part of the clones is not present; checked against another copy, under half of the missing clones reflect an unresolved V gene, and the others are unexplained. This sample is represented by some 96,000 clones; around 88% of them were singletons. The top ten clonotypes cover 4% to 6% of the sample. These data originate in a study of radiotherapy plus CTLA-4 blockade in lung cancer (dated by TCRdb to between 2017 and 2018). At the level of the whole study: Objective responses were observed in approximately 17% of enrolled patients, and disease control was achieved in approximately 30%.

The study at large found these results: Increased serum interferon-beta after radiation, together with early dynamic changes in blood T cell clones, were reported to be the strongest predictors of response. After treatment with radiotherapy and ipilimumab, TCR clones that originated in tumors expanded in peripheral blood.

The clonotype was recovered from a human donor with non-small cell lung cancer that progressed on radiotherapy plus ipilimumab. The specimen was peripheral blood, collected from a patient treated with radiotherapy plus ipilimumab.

CDR3 protein: CASSFIGGRVSAFF. The nucleotide sequence is TGTGCCAGCAGTTTCATCGGGGGGAGGGTATCAGCTTTCTTT. The V gene is TRBV28 and the J gene is TRBJ1-1; the D gene is possibly TRBD1, with 5 bases matching. CDR3 length: 14 amino acids, cysteine to phenylalanine. CDR3 DNA only is kept here, 42 bases in frame from base 1. The germline V gene supplies CDR1 MDHEN and CDR2 SYDVKM. The V and J ends are trimmed by 3 bases and 10 bases, leaving 18 bases between them.